The 24 T cell receptor beta chains presented below share a single source sample, sequenced in a study of cytomegalovirus exposure and HLA in healthy donors. A multiplex PCR was run with 60 Vbeta primers and 13 Jbeta primers. Sequenced by immunoSEQ multiplex PCR; TCRdb stores in-frame clones only, minus some. The sample holds about 120,000 clones, 82% seen once. Sequencing input: PBMCs. The receptors stem from a male donor in good health and CMV-seropositive.

The chain has TRBV19 and TRBJ2-2; TRBD2 matches 7 bases. The ends lost 7 bases at V and 1 base at J; junction bases unmatched: 6. Germline CDR1 reads LNHDA; CDR2 reads SQIVND (reference sequence). This CDR3 contains 15 residues. CDR3 bases: TGTGCCAGTACCATCGCGGGAGTGAACACCGGGGAGCTGTTTTTT. It codes for CASTIAGVNTGELFF.

The chain uses TRBV27 and TRBJ2-7, with 9 bases aligning to TRBD2. Germline loops: CDR1 MNHEY, CDR2 SMNVEV (reference sequence). CDR3 length: 15 amino acids. V trimming: 3 bases; J trimming: 3 bases; junction bases outside the gene matches: 6. The chain's CDR3 is CASSLTGLAFYEQYF. The CDR3 DNA reads as TGTGCCAGCAGTTTGACGGGACTAGCATTCTACGAGCAGTACTTC.

The J gene is TRBJ2-1, the V gene TRBV19; TRBD2 agrees at 12 bases. CDR3 length equals 17 residues. J lost 12 bases, V lost 3 bases, and 15 bases had no gene match. Per the germline V gene, CDR1 is LNHDA and CDR2 is SQIVND (reference sequence). The CDR3 DNA reads TGTGCCAGTAGTATCATCGGGGCTAGCGGGAGGGCGAGGGGGCAGTTCTTC. It encodes CASSIIGASGRARGQFF.

This chain uses TRBV19 with TRBJ1-1; 8 bases agree with TRBD1. CDR3 length equals 18 residues. Per the germline V gene, CDR1 is LNHDA and CDR2 is SQIVND (reference sequence). Trimming removed 3 bases from V and 2 bases from J; junction bases left unmatched: 14. The CDR3 loop is CASSIEGTGKPTNTEAFF. The CDR3 coding sequence is TGTGCCAGTAGTATCGAAGGGACAGGAAAACCCACAAACACTGAAGCTTTCTTT.

V usage is TRBV6-6 and J usage is TRBJ1-2, with D perhaps matching TRBD1 (5 bases). The CDR3 has 14 residues. V was cut by 7 bases and J by 8 bases, with 20 bases left in between. Germline lookup yields CDR1 MNHNY and CDR2 SVGAGI (reference sequence). The CDR3 nucleotides are TGTGCCAGCACCCTACAAGGGGAGGGCCGCGGCTACACCTTC. Protein: CASTLQGEGRGYTF.

The V gene is TRBV7-2, the J gene TRBJ1-1; D not resolved. The V end lost 3 bases, the J end lost 2 bases, and 10 bases lay between the germline ends. The CDR3 runs 14 residues. Germline V CDR1 and CDR2: SGHTA, FQGNSA. In DNA form, the CDR3 reads TGTGCCAGCAGCTTGAGGGCAGGCAACACTGAAGCTTTCTTT. This sequence encodes CASSLRAGNTEAFF. The full variable domain, rest sourced from reference TRBV7-2 and TRBJ1-1, is GAGVSQSPSNKVTEKGKDVELRCDPISGHTALYWYRQSLGQGLEFLIYFQGNSAPDKSGLPSDRFSAERTGGSVSTLTIQRTQQEDSAVYLCASSLRAGNTEAFFGQGTRLTVV.

Only a few counts were recorded for this clone. The germline gene is not matched at one end of the junction; a read error may be the cause. The chain employs TRBV5-1 and TRBJ2-6, with 8 bases that match TRBD1. The CDR3 is made up of 18 amino acids. Per germline, CDR1 SGHRS and CDR2 YFSETQ. The CDR3: CASSAGTGPTSGANGLTF. The CDR3 bases are TGCGCCAGCAGCGCCGGGACAGGTCCAACCTCTGGGGCCAACGGCCTGACTTTC. Complete variable domain (other parts from reference TRBV5-1 and TRBJ2-6): KAGVTQTPRYLIKTRGQQVTLSCSPISGHRSVSWYQQTPGQGLQFLFEYFSETQRNKGNFPGRFSGRQFSNSRSEMNVSTLELGDSALYLCASSAGTGPTSGANGLTFGAGSRLTVL.

This chain joins TRBV10-1 and TRBJ2-7; TRBD2 is a possible D gene (6 bases). In germline, CDR1 is WNHNN, CDR2 SYGVQD (reference sequence). CDR3 length: 14 residues. V was shortened by 2 bases and J by 2 bases, with 10 bases between the two germline ends. The CDR3 DNA follows: TGCGCCAGCAGTGAGCAGGGCGGGACCTACGAGCAGTACTTC. Translating it yields CASSEQGGTYEQYF.

This chain uses TRBV5-1 with TRBJ1-2; D gene unclear. In germline, CDR1 is SGHRS, CDR2 YFSETQ. The V and J ends lost 0 bases and 4 bases respectively, with 7 bases between them. This CDR3 region has 13 residues. CDR3 amino acids: CASSLEAGYGYTF. The DNA for the CDR3 is TGCGCCAGCAGCTTGGAGGCAGGCTATGGCTACACCTTC.

This clone occurred once. The chain combines TRBV30 with TRBJ2-4; 9 bases are a match to TRBD1. CDR1 GTSNPN and CDR2 SVGIG come from the germline V gene (reference sequence). Trimming removed 5 bases from V and 8 bases from J; junction bases left unmatched: 1. This CDR3 has 11 amino acids. The CDR3 loop is CAWDRGYIQYF. The CDR3, as DNA: TGTGCCTGGGACAGGGGGTACATTCAGTACTTC.

The rearrangement uses TRBV27 and TRBJ1-5, with TRBD1 identical over 7 bases. Germline V gene sequence: CDR1 MNHEY, CDR2 SMNVEV (reference sequence). This CDR3 spans 14 amino acids. The V and J ends lost 5 bases and 6 bases, in that order; junction bases with no gene match: 7. CDR3 loop: CASSRDRVFQPQHF. CDR3 in DNA: TGTGCCAGCAGTCGAGACAGGGTGTTTCAGCCCCAGCATTTT.

The chain has TRBV30 and TRBJ2-1; 7 bases are shared with TRBD2. V shed 7 bases, J shed 5 bases, and the junction held 23 bases outside the gene matches. This CDR3 has 18 residues. CDR1 is GTSNPN, CDR2 SVGIG, per germline (reference sequence). The CDR3 sequence is CAYKMWEGLVTHDNEQFF. As DNA, the CDR3 is TGTGCCTATAAAATGTGGGAGGGCCTAGTTACTCACGACAATGAGCAGTTCTTC.

The V call is TRBV6-5, the J call TRBJ1-2, with 7 bases aligning to TRBD1. The CDR3 loop spans 16 amino acids. Germline V gene lookup returns CDR1 MNHEY and CDR2 SVGAGI. V trimming: 2 bases; J trimming: 8 bases; junction bases outside the gene matches: 14. The DNA for the CDR3 is TGTGCCAGCAGTTACCGACCAGACAGGGTCTCGGGAGGCTACACCTTC. Protein sequence: CASSYRPDRVSGGYTF.

The genes are TRBV7-3 and TRBJ2-1, with D possibly TRBD2 on 5 matching bases. The CDR3 sequence is 20 residues long. Trimming took off 3 bases at V and 5 bases at J, with 29 bases between the two ends. Germline-derived CDR1 and CDR2 are SGHTA and FQGTGA. The CDR3 DNA reads as TGTGCCAGCAGCTTGACCCTACACCCGGAGGTAGATCGGCTGGACAATGAGCAGTTCTTC. It encodes CASSLTLHPEVDRLDNEQFF. The full variable domain, completed using reference TRBV7-3 and TRBJ2-1, is GAGVSQTPSNKVTEKGKYVELRCDPISGHTALYWYRQSLGQGPEFLIYFQGTGAADDSGLPNDRFFAVRPEGSVSTLKIQRTERGDSAVYLCASSLTLHPEVDRLDNEQFFGPGTRLTVL.

The V and J genes are TRBV6-5 and TRBJ1-2, with D maybe TRBD1 (5 bases). CDR1 MNHEY and CDR2 SVGAGI come from the germline V gene. The CDR3 is 12 amino acids. The V end lost 8 bases, the J end lost 4 bases, and 11 bases lay between the germline ends. The CDR3 nucleotides read TGTGCCAGCCGCGACAGATTCTATGGCTACACCTTC. Translation: CASRDRFYGYTF.

The chain couples TRBV27 to TRBJ2-5; 8 nucleotides agree with TRBD2. The end of the DNA fits TRBJ2-7 better, so the J call may be wrong. The CDR3 is 16 amino acids. Germline V CDR1 and CDR2: MNHEY, SMNVEV (reference sequence). As DNA, the CDR3 is TGTGCCACCCGGAAGTTGACAGCGGGAGTGGACTACGAGCAGTACTTC. The encoded protein is CATRKLTAGVDYEQYF.

The chain recombines TRBV7-3 with TRBJ2-3; D may be TRBD2 (6 bases). Trimming removed 5 bases at V and 1 base at J, with 19 bases between. Per germline, CDR1 SGHTA and CDR2 FQGTGA. The CDR3 spans 17 residues. CDR3 sequence reads: CASSHIAVLGGTDTQYF. Here the CDR3 DNA reads TGTGCCAGCAGCCATATAGCGGTGCTGGGGGGCACAGATACGCAGTATTTT. The full variable domain, in which reference TRBV7-3 and TRBJ2-3 provide the parts outside the CDR3, is GAGVSQTPSNKVTEKGKYVELRCDPISGHTALYWYRQSLGQGPEFLIYFQGTGAADDSGLPNDRFFAVRPEGSVSTLKIQRTERGDSAVYLCASSHIAVLGGTDTQYFGPGTRLTVL.

The chain recombines TRBV27 with TRBJ1-4; 10 nucleotides match TRBD1. V was clipped by 0 bases and J by 8 bases; unmatched bases: 3. Per germline, CDR1 MNHEY and CDR2 SMNVEV (reference sequence). The CDR3 consists of 15 residues. The CDR3 loop reads CASSLSGQGIEKLFF. CDR3 in DNA: TGTGCCAGCAGTTTATCGGGACAGGGGATCGAAAAACTGTTTTTT. Drawing the rest from reference TRBV27 and TRBJ1-4, the complete variable domain is EAQVTQNPRYLITVTGKKLTVTCSQNMNHEYMSWYRQDPGLGLRQIYYSMNVEVTDKGDVPEGYKVSRKEKRNFPLILESPSPNQTSLYFCASSLSGQGIEKLFFGSGTQLSVL.

The chain employs TRBV28 and TRBJ2-3, with TRBD2 matching over 9 bases. The ends lost 8 bases at V and 4 bases at J; junction bases unmatched: 4. The CDR3 has 13 residues. Germline lookup yields CDR1 MDHEN and CDR2 SYDVKM. CDR3 nucleotide sequence: TGTGCCAGCTGCGGGGGGGGCCCAGATACGCAGTATTTT. It encodes CASCGGGPDTQYF.

The chain uses TRBV6-1 and TRBJ2-1; 8 nucleotides match TRBD2. CDR1 and CDR2 (germline): MNHNS, SASEGT. This CDR3 is 15 amino acids long. Trimming at V came to 6 bases and at J to 4 bases, leaving 8 bases not matched to a gene. The CDR3 DNA sequence: TGTGCCAGCAGGCCCAGACTAGCGAGGTACAATGAGCAGTTCTTC. Translation: CASRPRLARYNEQFF.

The chain links TRBV7-6 to TRBJ2-3, with D unclear. CDR1 is SGHVS and CDR2 is FNYEAQ in the germline V gene. The CDR3 runs 14 residues. V lost 9 bases, J lost 2 bases, and 15 bases lay in between. The CDR3 coding sequence is TGTGCCAGTGTCGGAGACTGGGTCACAGATACGCAGTATTTT. Its protein is CASVGDWVTDTQYF.

The rearrangement uses TRBV11-3 and TRBJ2-3; D might be TRBD2 (5 bases). The V and J ends lost 5 bases and 4 bases respectively, with 13 bases between them. The CDR3 sequence is 14 residues long. Germline V lookup: CDR1 SGHNT, CDR2 YENEEA. The CDR3 nucleotides read TGTGCCAGCAGCGCTTCGCTAGCTCCAGATACGCAGTATTTT. It encodes CASSASLAPDTQYF.

This clone was found once. CDR3 protein: CASSLGSRDGAFF. The DNA of the CDR3 is TGTGCCAGCAGCTTAGGGAGTCGGGATGGTGCTTTCTTT. The chain links TRBV7-8 to TRBJ1-1; D not certain. Trimming left V 1 base short and J 11 bases short, with 14 bases between. Germline values: CDR1 SGHVS, CDR2 FQNEAQ. The CDR3 is 13 residues long. Filled out from reference TRBV7-8 and TRBJ1-1, the complete variable domain reads GAGVSQSPRYKVAKRGQDVALRCDPISGHVSLFWYQQALGQGPEFLTYFQNEAQLDKSGLPSDRFFAERPEGSVSTLKIQRTQQEDSAVYLCASSLGSRDGAFFGQGTRLTVV.

The chain carries TRBV4-3 and TRBJ2-5; tentatively, D is TRBD2 (5 bases). CDR1 is LGHNA and CDR2 is YSLEER in the germline V gene. This CDR3 has 18 residues. V was shortened by 0 bases and J by 0 bases, with 17 bases between the two germline ends. The CDR3 here is CASSQDGPSRGNQETQYF. As DNA, the CDR3 is TGCGCCAGCAGCCAAGATGGTCCATCCCGAGGGAACCAAGAGACCCAGTACTTC.